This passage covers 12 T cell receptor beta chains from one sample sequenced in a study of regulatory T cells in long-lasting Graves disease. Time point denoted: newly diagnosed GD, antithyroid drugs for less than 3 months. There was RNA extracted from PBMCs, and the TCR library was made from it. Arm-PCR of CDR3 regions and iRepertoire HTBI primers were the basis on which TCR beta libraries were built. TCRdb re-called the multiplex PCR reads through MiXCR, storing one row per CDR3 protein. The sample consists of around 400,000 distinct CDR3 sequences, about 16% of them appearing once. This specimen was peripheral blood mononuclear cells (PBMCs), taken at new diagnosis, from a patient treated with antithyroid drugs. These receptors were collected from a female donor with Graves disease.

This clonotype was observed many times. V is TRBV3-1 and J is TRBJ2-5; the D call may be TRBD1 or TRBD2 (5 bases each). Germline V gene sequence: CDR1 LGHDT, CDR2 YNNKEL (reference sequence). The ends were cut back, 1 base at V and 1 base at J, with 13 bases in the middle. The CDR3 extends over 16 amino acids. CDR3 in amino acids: CASSQGLFGAQETQYF. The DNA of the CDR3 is TGTGCCAGCAGCCAAGGATTATTCGGGGCCCAAGAGACCCAGTACTTC.

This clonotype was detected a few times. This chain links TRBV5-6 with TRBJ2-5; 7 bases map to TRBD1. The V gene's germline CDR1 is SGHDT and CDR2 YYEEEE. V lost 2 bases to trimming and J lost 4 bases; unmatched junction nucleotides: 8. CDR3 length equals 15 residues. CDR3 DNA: TGTGCCAGCAGCTTCTCACAGACAGGGATAGAGACCCAGTACTTC. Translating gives CASSFSQTGIETQYF.

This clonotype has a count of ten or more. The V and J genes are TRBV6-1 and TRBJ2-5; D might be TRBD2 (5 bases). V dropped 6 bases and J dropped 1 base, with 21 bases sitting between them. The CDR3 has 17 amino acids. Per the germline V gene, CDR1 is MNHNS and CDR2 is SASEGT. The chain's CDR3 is CASSLIQSRRGQETQYF. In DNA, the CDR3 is TGTGCCAGCAGCCTAATCCAATCCCGACGGGGCCAAGAGACCCAGTACTTC.

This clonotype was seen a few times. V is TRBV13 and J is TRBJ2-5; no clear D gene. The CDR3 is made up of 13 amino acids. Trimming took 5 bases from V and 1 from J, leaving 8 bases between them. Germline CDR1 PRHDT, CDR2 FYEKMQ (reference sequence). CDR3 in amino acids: CASSQAIQETQYF. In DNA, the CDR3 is TGTGCCAGCAGCCAAGCCATCCAAGAGACCCAGTACTTC.

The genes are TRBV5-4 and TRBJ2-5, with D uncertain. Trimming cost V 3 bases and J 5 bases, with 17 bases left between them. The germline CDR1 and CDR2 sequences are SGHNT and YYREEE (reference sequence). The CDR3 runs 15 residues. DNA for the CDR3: TGTGCCAGCAGCTCCCCAAGAGAGCCGGCGGAGACCCAGTACTTC. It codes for CASSSPREPAETQYF. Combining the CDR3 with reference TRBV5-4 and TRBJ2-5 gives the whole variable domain ETGVTQSPTHLIKTRGQQVTLRCSSQSGHNTVSWYQQALGQGPQFIFQYYREEENGRGNFPPRFSGLQFPNYSSELNVNALELDDSALYLCASSSPREPAETQYFGPGTRLLVL.

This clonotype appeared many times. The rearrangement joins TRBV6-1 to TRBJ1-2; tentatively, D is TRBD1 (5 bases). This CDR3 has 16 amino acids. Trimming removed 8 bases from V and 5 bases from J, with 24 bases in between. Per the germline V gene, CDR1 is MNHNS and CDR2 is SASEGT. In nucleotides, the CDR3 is TGTGCCAGCGGGATGCTTGCAGGGTGGGATATTTATGGCTACACCTTC. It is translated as CASGMLAGWDIYGYTF.

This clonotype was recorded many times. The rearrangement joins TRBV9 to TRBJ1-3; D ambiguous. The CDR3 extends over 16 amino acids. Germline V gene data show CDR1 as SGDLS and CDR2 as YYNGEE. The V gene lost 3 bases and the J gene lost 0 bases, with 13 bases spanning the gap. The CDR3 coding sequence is TGTGCCAGCAGCGCCCGGAGAGTCCTCTCTGGAAACACCATATATTTT. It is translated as CASSARRVLSGNTIYF.

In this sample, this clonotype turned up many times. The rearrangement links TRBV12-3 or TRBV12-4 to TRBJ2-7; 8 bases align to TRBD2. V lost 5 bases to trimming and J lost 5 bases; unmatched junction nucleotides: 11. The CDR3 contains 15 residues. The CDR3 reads CASSDPGTRSHEQYF. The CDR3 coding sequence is TGTGCCAGCAGTGACCCCGGGACTAGGTCCCACGAGCAGTACTTC.

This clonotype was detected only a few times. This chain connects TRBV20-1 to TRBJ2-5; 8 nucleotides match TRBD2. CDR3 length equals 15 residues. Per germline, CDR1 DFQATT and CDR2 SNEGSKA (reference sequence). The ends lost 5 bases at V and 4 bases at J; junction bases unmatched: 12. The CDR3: CSAPETSAGVETQYF. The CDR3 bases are TGCAGTGCTCCTGAGACTAGCGCAGGAGTAGAGACCCAGTACTTC.

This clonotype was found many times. The CDR3 DNA sequence: TGTGCCAGCAGTGAAGGATCACTACAGGTCGGGGCCGAAAAACTGTTTTTT. Encoded protein: CASSEGSLQVGAEKLFF. V is TRBV2 and J is TRBJ1-4, with D possibly matching TRBD1 (5 bases). The germline V and J ends were trimmed by 1 base and 8 bases, with 20 bases remaining between them. Per the germline V gene, CDR1 is SNHLY and CDR2 is FYNNEI. The CDR3 sequence is 17 residues long. The variable domain in full, completed from reference TRBV2 and TRBJ1-4, reads EPEVTQTPSHQVTQMGQEVILRCVPISNHLYFYWYRQILGQKVEFLVSFYNNEISEKSEIFDDQFSVERPDGSNFTLKIRSTKLEDSAMYFCASSEGSLQVGAEKLFFGSGTQLSVL.

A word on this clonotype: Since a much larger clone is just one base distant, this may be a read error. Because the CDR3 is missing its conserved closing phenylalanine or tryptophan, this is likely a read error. CDR3 bases: TGTGCCAGCAGCTTACAATATCGGGGCCCCTCCTACGAGCAGTACTCC. Amino acid sequence: CASSLQYRGPSYEQYS. The chain links TRBV7-9 to TRBJ2-7, with D possibly called TRBD1 or TRBD2 (5 bases each). V lost 2 bases, J lost 0 bases, and 14 bases lay in between. The CDR3 loop spans 16 amino acids. Germline CDR1 is SEHNR and CDR2 is FQNEAQ (reference sequence).

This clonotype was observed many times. The DNA for the CDR3 is TGTGCCAGCAGCGCTAATACAGGGGGCACTGAAGCTTTCTTT. Translation: CASSANTGGTEAFF. This chain uses TRBV6-1 with TRBJ1-1; 8 nucleotides line up with TRBD1. Germline V lookup: CDR1 MNHNS, CDR2 SASEGT. The CDR3 runs to 14 residues. J was trimmed by 4 bases and V by 6 bases; bases with no gene match: 7.